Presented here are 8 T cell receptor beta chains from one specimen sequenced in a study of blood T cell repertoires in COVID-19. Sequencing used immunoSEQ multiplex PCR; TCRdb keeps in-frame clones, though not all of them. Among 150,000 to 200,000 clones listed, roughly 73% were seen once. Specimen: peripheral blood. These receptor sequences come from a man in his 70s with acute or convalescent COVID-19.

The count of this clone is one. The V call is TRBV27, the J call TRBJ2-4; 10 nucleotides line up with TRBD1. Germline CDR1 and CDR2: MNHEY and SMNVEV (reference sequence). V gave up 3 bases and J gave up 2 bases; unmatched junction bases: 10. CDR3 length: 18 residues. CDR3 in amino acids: CASSFLSTGGITKNIQYF. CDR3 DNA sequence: TGTGCCAGCAGTTTCCTTTCGACAGGGGGCATAACCAAAAACATTCAGTACTTC.

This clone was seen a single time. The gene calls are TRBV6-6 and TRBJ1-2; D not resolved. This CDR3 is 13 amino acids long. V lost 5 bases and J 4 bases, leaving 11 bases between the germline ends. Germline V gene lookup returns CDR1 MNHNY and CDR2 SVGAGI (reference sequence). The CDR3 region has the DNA TGTGCCAGCAGTCAAATGTCGGTCTATGGCTACACCTTC. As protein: CASSQMSVYGYTF.

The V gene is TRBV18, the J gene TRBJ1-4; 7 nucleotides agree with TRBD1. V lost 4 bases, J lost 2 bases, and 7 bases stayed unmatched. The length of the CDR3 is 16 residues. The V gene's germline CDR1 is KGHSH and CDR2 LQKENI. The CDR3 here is CASSQQGRGTNEKLFF. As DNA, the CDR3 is TGTGCCAGCTCACAACAGGGGAGAGGGACTAATGAAAAACTGTTTTTT.

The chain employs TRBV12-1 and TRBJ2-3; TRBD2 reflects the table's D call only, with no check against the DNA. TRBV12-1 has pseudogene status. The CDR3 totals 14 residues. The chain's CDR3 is CASRGREGTDTQYF. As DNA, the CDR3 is TGTGCCAGCCGCGGACGGGAGGGCACAGATACGCAGTATTTT.

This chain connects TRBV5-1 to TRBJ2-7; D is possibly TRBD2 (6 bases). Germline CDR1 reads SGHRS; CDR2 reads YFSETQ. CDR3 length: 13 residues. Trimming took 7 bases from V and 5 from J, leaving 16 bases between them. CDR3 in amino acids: CASGAGRADEQYF. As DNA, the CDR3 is TGCGCCAGCGGCGCCGGGAGAGCCGACGAGCAGTACTTC.

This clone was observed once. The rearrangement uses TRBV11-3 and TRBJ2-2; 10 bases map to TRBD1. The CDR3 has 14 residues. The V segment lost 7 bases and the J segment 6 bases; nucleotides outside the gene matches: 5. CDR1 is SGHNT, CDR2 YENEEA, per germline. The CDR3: CASNGQGGSGELFF. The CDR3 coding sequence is TGTGCCAGCAACGGACAGGGGGGATCCGGGGAGCTGTTTTTT.

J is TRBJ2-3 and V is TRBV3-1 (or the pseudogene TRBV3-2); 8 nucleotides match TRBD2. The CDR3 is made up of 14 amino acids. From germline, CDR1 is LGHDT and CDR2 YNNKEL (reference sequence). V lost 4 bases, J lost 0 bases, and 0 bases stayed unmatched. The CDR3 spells CASSPSGSTDTQYF. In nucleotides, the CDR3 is TGTGCCAGCAGCCCTAGCGGGAGCACAGATACGCAGTATTTT.

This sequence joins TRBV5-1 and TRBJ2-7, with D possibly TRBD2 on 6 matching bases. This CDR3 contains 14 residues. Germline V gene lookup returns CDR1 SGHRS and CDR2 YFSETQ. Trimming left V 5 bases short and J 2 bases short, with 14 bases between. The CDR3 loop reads CASSSAGPPYEQYF. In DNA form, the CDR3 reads TGCGCCAGCAGTTCAGCGGGCCCTCCCTACGAGCAGTACTTC.